What follows are 22 T cell receptor beta chains derived from one specimen sequenced in a study of T cells in Graves' hyperthyroidism and ophthalmopathy. RNA transcripts yielded amplified TCR beta CDR3 regions. When the TCR CDR3 underwent first-round RT-PCR, the HTBI primer set was used. TCRdb reprocessed the multiplex PCR reads via MiXCR and lists one record per CDR3 protein. Among 300,000 to 400,000 distinct CDR3 sequences listed, about 21% were seen once. Sequenced sample: blood. These receptors originate from a woman between 45 and 65 years old with Graves' hyperthyroidism.

J is TRBJ1-6 and V is TRBV19, with TRBD1 matching 10 bases. CDR1 is LNHDA, CDR2 SQIVND, per germline (reference sequence). V was pared by 9 bases and J by 9 bases, with 5 bases of the junction left unmatched. The length of the CDR3 is 13 residues. DNA of the CDR3: TGTGCCAGGACCGGGACAGGGGTTTCACCCCTCCACTTT. This gives the protein CARTGTGVSPLHF.

This clonotype was seen a handful of times. The chain joins TRBV24-1 to TRBJ2-1; 8 bases match TRBD1. Germline V gene data show CDR1 as KGHDR and CDR2 as SFDVKD. The trim removed 3 bases at V and 2 bases at J, leaving 5 bases unmatched. The CDR3 consists of 16 residues. CDR3 sequence reads: CATSDTPGGPYNEQFF. CDR3 DNA sequence: TGTGCCACCAGTGATACCCCAGGGGGCCCCTACAATGAGCAGTTCTTC.

This clonotype was seen ten or more times. This chain uses TRBV6-2 or TRBV6-3 with TRBJ2-6, with D perhaps given as TRBD1 or TRBD2 (5 bases each). Germline CDR1 reads MNHEY; CDR2 reads SVGEGT. Trimming removed 11 bases at V and 4 bases at J, with 15 bases between. The length of the CDR3 is 14 residues. The CDR3 bases are TGTGCCGTACCGGGGACGGGCGGGGCCAACGTCCTGACTTTC. Amino acid sequence: CAVPGTGGANVLTF.

This clonotype occurred many times. The genes are TRBV27 and TRBJ2-2; the D is unclear. The CDR3 has 13 residues. Germline lookup yields CDR1 MNHEY and CDR2 SMNVEV (reference sequence). With 3 bases removed from V and 3 bases from J, the gap between germline ends came to 5 bases. As DNA, the CDR3 is TGTGCCAGCAGTTTTTGGGACACCGGGGAGCTGTTTTTT. Protein: CASSFWDTGELFF.

The chain couples TRBV6-1 to TRBJ1-1; D is perhaps TRBD1 (6 bases). Germline CDR1 MNHNS, CDR2 SASEGT. V was cut by 6 bases and J by 1 base, with 18 bases left in between. This CDR3 spans 16 amino acids. This chain's CDR3 is CASREIWTESNTEAFF. The CDR3, as DNA: TGTGCCAGCAGGGAGATTTGGACAGAATCGAACACTGAAGCTTTCTTT.

This clonotype was observed at least ten times. The rearrangement links TRBV15 to TRBJ1-1; 9 bases map to TRBD1. Germline V gene lookup returns CDR1 LNHNV and CDR2 YYDKDF (reference sequence). This CDR3 contains 17 residues. The trim removed 1 base at V and 5 bases at J, leaving 11 bases unmatched. This CDR3 is CATSRGSRQGVRTEAFF. The CDR3 nucleotides are TGTGCCACCAGCAGAGGTTCCCGACAGGGGGTACGGACTGAAGCTTTCTTT.

This clonotype was observed many times. V is TRBV20-1 and J is TRBJ2-1; TRBD1 or TRBD2 may be the D gene (6 bases each). Germline CDR1 and CDR2: DFQATT and SNEGSKA (reference sequence). This CDR3 is built from 14 residues. V lost 6 bases and J lost 10, with 22 bases in between. The CDR3: CSAPQQGGKREQFF. The CDR3 DNA follows: TGCAGTGCGCCTCAACAGGGAGGAAAGAGGGAGCAGTTCTTC.

This clonotype has at least ten counts. V is TRBV3-1 and J is TRBJ1-5; 7 bases fit TRBD1. The length of the CDR3 is 18 residues. Looked up from germline, CDR1 is LGHDT and CDR2 is YNNKEL (reference sequence). The junction had 14 bases not matched to a gene; V was cut back by 0 bases and J by 6 bases. Written as DNA, the CDR3 is TGTGCCAGCAGCCAAGACAATATGTTCGCAGGGGGAGGTCAGCCCCAGCATTTT. Its translation: CASSQDNMFAGGGQPQHF.

This clonotype came up many times. The chain has TRBV20-1 and TRBJ2-7; D may be TRBD1 (5 bases). This CDR3 is built from 12 residues. With 1 base removed from V and 7 bases from J, the gap between germline ends came to 11 bases. Germline assignment: CDR1 DFQATT and CDR2 SNEGSKA (reference sequence). The DNA of the CDR3 is TGCAGTGCTAGAGTCAGGGTTGGGGAGCAGTACTTC. Translating gives CSARVRVGEQYF.

Written as DNA, the CDR3 is TGTGCCAGCAGCAAAGAGAACGTCTACGAGCAGTACTTC. As protein: CASSKENVYEQYF. This rearrangement joins TRBV11-2 to TRBJ2-7; D remains ambiguous. Germline CDR1 SGHAT, CDR2 FQNNGV. This CDR3 spans 13 amino acids. Trimming stripped 5 bases from V and 3 bases from J, with 11 bases between.

V is TRBV13 and J is TRBJ2-7; 8 bases align to TRBD2. Trimming cost V 4 bases and J 6 bases; bases outside gene matches: 8. Germline V gene lookup returns CDR1 PRHDT and CDR2 FYEKMQ (reference sequence). This CDR3 is built from 14 residues. The CDR3 DNA reads as TGTGCCAGCAGCTCGAATTTAGCGGGACTCGAGCAGTACTTC. Translated: CASSSNLAGLEQYF.

At least ten counts were recorded for this clonotype. This chain joins TRBV6-1 and TRBJ2-2; D call uncertain. CDR1 is MNHNS, CDR2 SASEGT, per germline. Trimming shortened V by 4 bases and J by 3 bases, and 9 bases separated the two germline ends. The CDR3 sequence is 14 residues long. Here the CDR3 DNA reads TGTGCCAGCAGTGGTAGGCAGTACACCGGGGAGCTGTTTTTT. It is translated as CASSGRQYTGELFF.

This clonotype was seen ten or more times. The gene calls are TRBV20-1 and TRBJ2-3; TRBD2 aligns across 9 bases. CDR3 length: 17 amino acids. V lost 2 bases and J lost 3; bases outside the gene matches: 12. Germline V gives CDR1 DFQATT, CDR2 SNEGSKA (reference sequence). The DNA of the CDR3 is TGCAGTGCTAGATTGACGCGGGAGGGCCGGGTGACAGATACGCAGTATTTT. Translation: CSARLTREGRVTDTQYF.

This clonotype was counted at least ten times. The chain recombines TRBV5-1 with TRBJ1-5; the match to TRBD1 covers 7 bases. The CDR3 is 15 amino acids. The trim removed 4 bases at V and 3 bases at J, leaving 7 bases unmatched. Germline-derived CDR1 and CDR2 are SGHRS and YFSETQ. CDR3 in DNA: TGCGCCAGCAGCCCCTACACAGGGGTCAATCAGCCCCAGCATTTT. It yields the protein CASSPYTGVNQPQHF.

The sample holds many counts of this clonotype. V usage is TRBV28 and J usage is TRBJ1-2; 9 bases fit TRBD1. The CDR3 consists of 14 residues. Trimming took 6 bases from V and 6 from J; bases not matched to a gene: 8. Germline CDR1 and CDR2: MDHEN and SYDVKM. The CDR3 DNA follows: TGTGCCAGCAGGGCTCTGGGACAGGGACATGGCTACACCTTC. This codes for CASRALGQGHGYTF.

There are many counts of this clonotype. The chain joins TRBV5-1 to TRBJ2-7, with D unresolved. Germline V lookup: CDR1 SGHRS, CDR2 YFSETQ. This CDR3 has 14 amino acids. Between the trimmed V and J ends, which lost 0 bases and 5 bases, there was a span of 12 bases. The CDR3 loop reads CASSLARTSDEQYF. Written as DNA, the CDR3 is TGCGCCAGCAGCTTGGCCAGAACCTCAGACGAGCAGTACTTC.

The table lists this clonotype with many counts. In DNA, the CDR3 is TGTGCCAGCAGCGGAAGGGAACAGGGGTACGAGCAGTACTTC. Translating it yields CASSGREQGYEQYF. The rearrangement joins TRBV7-9 to TRBJ2-7; TRBD1 aligns across 7 bases. V was pared by 5 bases and J by 4 bases, with 8 bases of the junction left unmatched. The CDR3 is made up of 14 amino acids. Germline CDR1 reads SEHNR; CDR2 reads FQNEAQ (reference sequence).

This clonotype has more than one count but fewer than ten. A much larger clone differs by one base, so this may be a read error. The chain combines TRBV3-1 with TRBJ2-1; 9 bases agree with TRBD2. This CDR3 is built from 14 residues. CDR1 is LGHDT and CDR2 is YNNKEL in the germline V gene (reference sequence). CDR3 region: CASSGLAGADEQSF. CDR3 DNA sequence: TGTGCCAGCAGCGGGTTAGCGGGAGCCGATGAGCAGTCCTTC.

The sample holds a few counts of this clonotype. The rearrangement uses TRBV9 and TRBJ1-4, with D tentatively TRBD1 (6 bases). The CDR3 consists of 14 residues. Germline V gene sequence: CDR1 SGDLS, CDR2 YYNGEE. V gave up 4 bases and J gave up 7 bases, with 14 bases separating them. CDR3 sequence (DNA): TGTGCCAGCAGCTCTACAGGGTGGGGTGAAAAACTGTTTTTT. This translates into CASSSTGWGEKLFF.

This clonotype appeared many times. V and J are TRBV28 and TRBJ2-3, with TRBD2 as a possible D gene (5 bases). V was cut by 7 bases and J by 4 bases, with 9 bases left in between. Germline lookup yields CDR1 MDHEN and CDR2 SYDVKM. CDR3 length: 12 residues. The CDR3 DNA follows: TGTGCCAGCACCCCCGGGGCAGATACGCAGTATTTT. Protein product: CASTPGADTQYF.

In its sample, this clonotype was seen many times. V is TRBV6-1 and J is TRBJ2-3; 9 nucleotides match TRBD1. The CDR3 length is 17 residues. J was trimmed by 5 bases and V by 7 bases; bases with no gene match: 16. Per the germline V gene, CDR1 is MNHNS and CDR2 is SASEGT. The CDR3 nucleotides are TGTGCCAGCAACACCTTGGGCGGGACAGGGAAACGAGATACGCAGTATTTT. Translation gives CASNTLGGTGKRDTQYF.

The chain has TRBV6-1 and TRBJ2-7; 7 nucleotides align to TRBD1. The CDR3 has 15 amino acids. Germline lookup yields CDR1 MNHNS and CDR2 SASEGT. J gave up 3 bases and V 5 bases, and 10 bases lay outside the gene matches. The CDR3 DNA is TGTGCCAGCAGTCAACCGTGGACAGGCTACTACGAGCAGTACTTC. This codes for CASSQPWTGYYEQYF.